This T cell receptor beta chain was captured by sequencing in a study of regulatory T cells in long-lasting Graves disease. Germline CDR1 and CDR2: DFQATT and SNEGSKA (reference sequence). The CDR3 runs 12 residues. To make TCR beta libraries, researchers used iRepertoire HTBI primers and Arm-PCR of CDR3 regions. TCRdb analysed the multiplex PCR reads with MiXCR anew, one entry per CDR3 protein. The profile shows approximately 310,000 distinct CDR3 sequences, roughly 18% of them singletons. The time point is: newly diagnosed GD, antithyroid drugs for less than 3 months. Researchers made the TCR library from RNA that was extracted from PBMCs. Graves' disease diagnoses used American Thyroid Association guidelines. It was an endocrinology department in Xi'an, China, that provided the patients. EDTA tubes were used for drawing about 9 milliliters of peripheral blood. This clonotype was detected a few times. Just one base apart from a much larger clone, this may be a read error.

The chain links TRBV20-1 to TRBJ2-3; D gene unclear. This receptor was obtained from a female donor with Graves disease. Material: peripheral blood mononuclear cells (PBMCs), obtained at new diagnosis, from a patient treated with antithyroid drugs. CDR3 DNA sequence: TGCAGTGCTGATGGGGTCGCAGATGCGCAGTATTTT. Translation: CSADGVADAQYF.